This entry describes one TCR beta chain. Its matching antigen is unknown. The source of the sample is a study of CD8+CD57+ T cells in acquired aplastic anemia. About the research overall: Quantities of DNA derived from sorted CD4+ and CD8+ cells averaged around 3 ug.

Broader study findings: Overlap between patients and controls comprised almost 30 CD8+ CDR3 sequences.

The CDR3 runs to 15 residues. Per germline, CDR1 SGDLS and CDR2 YYNGEE. Trimming took 0 bases from V and 6 from J, leaving 15 bases between them. TCR beta VDJ combinations and CDR3 sequences were profiled from genomic DNA. In TCRdb, the reads were re-called with MiXCR into one record per CDR3 protein. The sample yields about 190,000 distinct CDR3 sequences, roughly half seen once. The genes are TRBV9 and TRBJ1-2, with no clear D. The clonotype was recovered from a human donor in good health, serving as a control. Sequencing was performed on sorted CD4+, CD8+, or CD8+CD57+ T cells (not recorded which) from PBMCs. CDR3 coding DNA: TGTGCCAGCAGCGTAGTCCCGGACCCTGGAAATGGCTACACCTTC. Protein sequence: CASSVVPDPGNGYTF.